Listed below are T cell receptor beta chains from one sample, sequenced in a study of CD8+ T cells in alopecia areata. Clones were sequenced by immunoSEQ multiplex PCR, and TCRdb holds only the in-frame ones, with some missing. This sample has more than 140,000 clones, with about 88% found just once. This sample comprised CD8+ T cells sorted from blood, obtained at week 4, from a patient treated with tofacitinib. The receptors come from a human donor with alopecia areata. Each CDR3 is given with its conserved first and last residue. Fields, in order: D gene, V gene, CDR3 length, clone size, J gene, CDR3 DNA, CDR3 protein. A D gene is named only where the DNA matches it firmly. Clone size is given for some rows only: seen once, a few or many times, or a class if the clone is expanded.

NA	TRBV29-1	14	NA	TRBJ2-5	TGCAGCGTTGAATTCAGGGGCGGGAGCAGGACCCAGTACTTC	CSVEFRGGSRTQYF
TRBD2	TRBV7-7	14	NA	TRBJ2-1	TGTGCTAGCAGCTTAAATAGCGGGAACAATGAGCAGTTCTTC	CASSLNSGNNEQFF
TRBD2	TRBV29-1	14	NA	TRBJ2-2	TGCAGCGTTGAAGATGGCACTAGCGACTGGGAGCTGTTTTTT	CSVEDGTSDWELFF
TRBD1	TRBV2	14	NA	TRBJ2-1	TGTGCCAGCGAGGGACAGGGCTCCTACAATGAGCAGTTCTTC	CASEGQGSYNEQFF
TRBD1	TRBV29-1	14	few	TRBJ2-5	TGCAGCGTTGATTACGGGACAGGGGAAGAGACCCAGTACTTC	CSVDYGTGEETQYF
TRBD1	TRBV29-1	13	NA	TRBJ1-2	TGCAGCGTGCCCCGGGACAGGGCATATGGCTACACCTTC	CSVPRDRAYGYTF
NA	TRBV7-9	15	NA	TRBJ2-2	TGTGCCAGCAGATCGGACGGAGCGAACACCGGGGAGCTGTTTTTT	CASRSDGANTGELFF
NA	TRBV9	12	NA	TRBJ1-2	TGTGCCAGCAGGGATATCGACTATGGCTACACCTTC	CASRDIDYGYTF
NA	TRBV7-9	14	NA	TRBJ1-1	TGTGCCAGCAGCTTAGATGGGGCGAACACTGAAGCTTTCTTT	CASSLDGANTEAFF
TRBD2	TRBV6-5	15	once	TRBJ2-1	TGTGCCAGCAGTTACTCTAGCGGGAGTGTGAATGAGCAGTTCTTC	CASSYSSGSVNEQFF
NA	TRBV9	19	NA	TRBJ1-6	TGTGCCAGCAGCGCCTCGGGCCATACGGATGCGAATAATAATTCACCCCTCCACTTT	CASSASGHTDANNNSPLHF
NA	TRBV4-1	14	NA	TRBJ2-7	TGCGCCAGCAGCCAAGGGGCGACAGGTTACGAGCAGTACTTC	CASSQGATGYEQYF
NA	TRBV6-4	13	NA	TRBJ2-6	TGTGCCAGCAGCTCCTCTGGGGCCAACGTCCTGACTTTC	CASSSSGANVLTF
NA	TRBV27	12	NA	TRBJ2-4	TGTGCCAGCAGAGCGACAGGCGGAGTTCAGTACTTC	CASRATGGVQYF
NA	TRBV5-8	13	NA	TRBJ2-1	TGTGCCAGCAGCGCGCGGGGTGGCGATGAGCAGTTCTTC	CASSARGGDEQFF
TRBD1	TRBV10-1	13	NA	TRBJ2-7	TGCGCCAGCAGTGAGTCTTTAGGACAGGGGCAGTACTTC	CASSESLGQGQYF
NA	TRBV9	14	NA	TRBJ2-1	TGTGCCAGCAGCGATACTAATACAGGCGATGAGCAGTTCTTC	CASSDTNTGDEQFF
TRBD1	TRBV14	17	NA	TRBJ1-1	TGTGCCAGCAGCCAACTCACTACCGGGACAGCAAACACTGAAGCTTTCTTT	CASSQLTTGTANTEAFF
TRBD1	TRBV5-6	13	NA	TRBJ1-2	TGTGCCAGCAGCTTGGGGACAGGGCCTGGCTACACCTTC	CASSLGTGPGYTF
TRBD2	TRBV29-1	12	NA	TRBJ2-7	TGCAGCGTAGTAGCGGGAGGCTACGAGCAGTACTTC	CSVVAGGYEQYF
TRBD2	TRBV9	20	NA	TRBJ2-3	TGTGCCAGCAGCGTAGGCCATAGCGGGAGGGCTCTTCCTAGCACAGATACGCAGTATTTT	CASSVGHSGRALPSTDTQYF
TRBD2	TRBV9	17	NA	TRBJ2-7	TGTGCCAGCAGCGCCCGGGCTGTGGGACTAGCTAATTACGAGCAGTACTTC	CASSARAVGLANYEQYF
NA	TRBV6-6	15	NA	TRBJ2-1	TGTGCCAGCAGGGGAAGCGGCAGGGCCGTGAATGAGCAGTTCTTC	CASRGSGRAVNEQFF
NA	TRBV7-9	15	NA	TRBJ1-4	TGTGCCAGCAGACCGGACGGCCGAGGAAATGAAAAACTGTTTTTT	CASRPDGRGNEKLFF
NA	TRBV7-9	15	NA	TRBJ1-2	TGTGCCAGCTGCTCCACCGGGGAGTTAGACTATGGCTACACCTTC	CASCSTGELDYGYTF
NA	TRBV19	14	NA	TRBJ2-7	TGTGCCAGTAGTATAGGTGGGATCTCCTACGAGCAGTACTTC	CASSIGGISYEQYF
NA	TRBV29-1	15	NA	TRBJ2-3	TGCAGCATTGGTCTGTCGGGGGACGTCACAGATACGCAGTATTTT	CSIGLSGDVTDTQYF
NA	TRBV29-1	12	NA	TRBJ2-1	TGCAGCGTTGAAGTTAGTTACAATGAGCAGTTCTTC	CSVEVSYNEQFF
NA	TRBV27	13	NA	TRBJ2-7	TGTGCCAGCAGGAGGGGCGAGACCTACGAGCAGTACTTC	CASRRGETYEQYF
TRBD2	TRBV27	19	NA	TRBJ2-1	TGTGCCAGCAGTCAGCTTAGGGCGGGGGAGGAAGGGTCCTACAATGAGCAGTTCTTC	CASSQLRAGEEGSYNEQFF
TRBD1	TRBV27	14	NA	TRBJ2-7	TGTGCCAGCAGTTACGGGACAGGCGACTACGAGCAGTACTTC	CASSYGTGDYEQYF
NA	TRBV29-1	11	NA	TRBJ1-1	TGCAGCGTTGGAGGGGGTACTGAAGCTTTCTTT	CSVGGGTEAFF
NA	TRBV28	14	NA	TRBJ2-2	TGTGCCAGCACCATGTGGGGGGATAGCGGGGAGCTGTTTTTT	CASTMWGDSGELFF
NA	TRBV25-1	13	NA	TRBJ1-1	TGTGCCAGCATGGCGGGTATGAACACTGAAGCTTTCTTT	CASMAGMNTEAFF
NA	TRBV30	14	NA	TRBJ2-3	TGTGCCCTATGGGAGGTGGGGGGCACAGATACGCAGTATTTT	CALWEVGGTDTQYF
TRBD1	TRBV2	15	NA	TRBJ2-1	TGTGCCAGCAGTGAAGGGACAGGGTCCTACAATGAGCAGTTCTTC	CASSEGTGSYNEQFF
TRBD1	TRBV30	15	once	TRBJ2-7	TGTGCCTGGAGTGTACATGACAGGGGGCTCGACGAGCAGTACTTC	CAWSVHDRGLDEQYF
NA	TRBV14	13	NA	TRBJ2-7	TGTGCCAGCAGCCACAGGAATTCCTACGAGCAGTACTTC	CASSHRNSYEQYF
NA	TRBV13	15	NA	TRBJ2-7	TGTGCCAGCAGCTTAGGATTTACAGGGTCCTACGAGCAGTACTTC	CASSLGFTGSYEQYF
NA	TRBV10-3	15	NA	TRBJ1-5	TGTGCCATCAGTGAGTCGGCAGGGGCAGGTCAGCCCCAGCATTTT	CAISESAGAGQPQHF
NA	TRBV7-9	12	NA	TRBJ1-1	TGTGCCAGCAGCGGAACAGGGAAGGGAACTTTCTTT	CASSGTGKGTFF
NA	TRBV29-1	16	few	TRBJ2-7	TGCAGCGTTCCCAGGGATGAGGACGGAAGGGGGAGCGAGCAGTACTTC	CSVPRDEDGRGSEQYF
NA	TRBV25-1	17	NA	TRBJ2-6	TGTGCCAGCAGCTCACCCGGACGCCCTTCTGGGGCCAACGTCCTGACTTTC	CASSSPGRPSGANVLTF
TRBD2	TRBV30	15	NA	TRBJ2-1	TGTGCCTGGAGTATTCTGGCGGGGGGGTACAATGAGCAGTTCTTC	CAWSILAGGYNEQFF
NA	TRBV29-1	13	few	TRBJ2-7	TGCAGCGTTGACTCAGAGACGCTGGGAGAGCAGTACTTC	CSVDSETLGEQYF
TRBD2	TRBV4-1	15	NA	TRBJ2-7	TGCGCCAGCAGCCGAACTAGCGGGAGCACCTACGAGCAGTACTTC	CASSRTSGSTYEQYF
NA	TRBV15	13	NA	TRBJ2-7	TGTGCCACCAGGACAGGAAGTGCCTACGAGCAGTACTTC	CATRTGSAYEQYF
NA	TRBV7-9	12	few	TRBJ2-2	TGTGCCAGCAGCGCGCGGCCCGGGGAGCTGTTTTTT	CASSARPGELFF
TRBD2	TRBV27	17	NA	TRBJ2-1	TGTGCCAGCAGTCCCGAGTTGCGGGAGTTCTGGAACAGTGAGCAGTTCTTC	CASSPELREFWNSEQFF
TRBD2	TRBV7-9	13	many	TRBJ2-1	TGTGCCAGCGGGCTAGCGGACTACAATGAGCAGTTCTTC	CASGLADYNEQFF
NA	TRBV29-1	16	NA	TRBJ2-2	TGCAGCGTTGAAGAACTGCAGGGACCCGTCACCGGGGAGCTGTTTTTT	CSVEELQGPVTGELFF
TRBD2	TRBV29-1	13	NA	TRBJ2-1	TGCAGCGTTGAGGGGGGGAACGCGTACGAGCAGTTCTTC	CSVEGGNAYEQFF
TRBD2	TRBV25-1	15	NA	TRBJ2-5	TGTGCCAGCAGTGCCGGACTAGCGGGAGTGGAGACCCAGTACTTC	CASSAGLAGVETQYF
NA	TRBV13	12	NA	TRBJ1-5	TGTGCCAGCAGCCGAAGCAATCAGCCCCAGCATTTT	CASSRSNQPQHF
NA	TRBV9	13	NA	TRBJ1-2	TGTGCCAGCAGCGTAGCCGGGGCCTATGGCTACACCTTC	CASSVAGAYGYTF